Listed below are T cell receptor beta chains from one sample, sequenced in a study of blood T cell repertoires in COVID-19. Repertoires were generated with immunoSEQ multiplex PCR, while TCRdb's copy carries only in-frame clones and drops some. The data contain about 36,000 clones, more than 70% of them singletons. Sequences were obtained from peripheral blood. The receptors were sampled from a man aged 55-75 years with acute or convalescent COVID-19. The CDR3 runs from the conserved cysteine through the conserved F or W. A D gene is named only where the DNA matches it firmly. Some rows have no size entry. The others give once, few or many, or a class for an expanded clone.

clone size	V gene	D gene	J gene	CDR3 protein	CDR3 DNA
NA	TRBV3-1/TRBV3-2	NA	TRBJ2-7	CASSHRTKTSYEQYF	TGTGCCAGCAGCCACCGGACTAAAACCTCCTACGAGCAGTACTTC
NA	TRBV11-2	TRBD1	TRBJ2-6	CASSLSGDSTYSGANVLTF	TGTGCCAGCAGCTTATCCGGGGACAGCACTTACTCTGGGGCCAACGTCCTGACTTTC
NA	TRBV29-1	TRBD1	TRBJ1-2	CSVQGVVPNYGYTF	TGCAGCGTTCAGGGGGTAGTACCTAACTATGGCTACACCTTC
NA	TRBV9	NA	TRBJ1-2	CASSVAAGAGDYGYTF	TGTGCCAGCAGCGTAGCAGCGGGAGCGGGAGACTATGGCTACACCTTC
NA	TRBV5-5	NA	TRBJ1-5	CASSLEGGHGQPQHF	TGTGCCAGCAGCTTGGAGGGGGGGCACGGACAGCCCCAGCATTTT
NA	TRBV11-3	TRBD2	TRBJ2-7	CASSLVASGRAGEQYF	TGTGCCAGCAGCTTAGTTGCCAGCGGGAGGGCCGGGGAGCAGTACTTC
once	TRBV5-1	NA	TRBJ2-7	CASSEGPTGYEQYF	TGCGCCAGCAGCGAGGGACCGACAGGCTACGAGCAGTACTTC
NA	TRBV7-8	NA	TRBJ2-5	CASSLLRLYQETQYF	TGTGCCAGCAGCTTACTCAGGTTGTACCAAGAGACCCAGTACTTC
NA	TRBV7-8	TRBD1	TRBJ2-5	CASSQGQVQETQYF	TGTGCCAGCAGCCAGGGACAGGTCCAAGAGACCCAGTACTTC
NA	TRBV28	TRBD2	TRBJ2-5	CASSSPGSGQETQYF	TGTGCCAGCAGTTCCCCGGGTAGCGGGCAAGAGACCCAGTACTTC
NA	TRBV11-3	TRBD2	TRBJ2-7	CASWDSGIPTYEQYF	TGTGCCAGCTGGGATAGCGGGATACCAACCTACGAGCAGTACTTC
NA	TRBV6-2/TRBV6-3	NA	TRBJ2-1	CASSLNRESYNEQFF	TGTGCCAGCAGTCTGAACCGGGAGTCTTACAATGAGCAGTTCTTC
NA	TRBV6-4	NA	TRBJ2-5	CASSRTPQETQYF	TGTGCCAGCAGTCGGACACCCCAAGAGACCCAGTACTTC
few	TRBV2	TRBD1	TRBJ1-6	CASSVMQGGLNSPLHF	TGTGCCAGCAGTGTCATGCAGGGGGGACTGAATTCACCCCTCCACTTT
NA	TRBV7-8	NA	TRBJ1-3	CASSLGQGSGNTIYF	TGTGCCAGCAGCTTAGGCCAGGGGAGTGGAAACACCATATATTTT
NA	TRBV27	TRBD2	TRBJ2-1	CASTPKGLAGGYNEQFF	TGTGCCAGCACCCCAAAAGGGCTAGCGGGAGGTTACAATGAGCAGTTCTTC
NA	TRBV28	NA	TRBJ1-1	CASSLRARKPEAFF	TGTGCCAGCAGTTTGCGCGCAAGAAAGCCTGAAGCTTTCTTT
few	TRBV21-1	NA	TRBJ2-5	CARSRSQYF	TGTGCCAGATCAAGGAGCCAGTACTTC
NA	TRBV7-8	NA	TRBJ2-7	CASTSQAGTFEQYF	TGTGCCAGCACTTCCCAGGCAGGGACATTCGAGCAGTACTTC
NA	TRBV7-8	NA	TRBJ1-5	CASSLVEGQPQHF	TGTGCCAGCAGCTTAGTCGAGGGTCAGCCCCAGCATTTT
NA	TRBV19	TRBD2	TRBJ2-3	CASSSRPRGLAGGPTDTQYF	TGTGCCAGTAGCTCTAGACCCAGGGGACTAGCGGGAGGGCCGACAGATACGCAGTATTTT
NA	TRBV7-2	TRBD2	TRBJ2-7	CASSPGLAGGYEQYF	TGTGCCAGCAGCCCCGGACTAGCGGGAGGGTACGAGCAGTACTTC
NA	TRBV28	NA	TRBJ1-6	CASRAPGDSPLHF	TGTGCCAGCAGAGCCCCCGGAGATTCACCCCTCCACTTT
NA	TRBV24-1	NA	TRBJ1-5	CATQGASQPQHF	TGTGCCACACAGGGAGCTAGTCAGCCCCAGCATTTT
medium-sized	TRBV28	NA	TRBJ1-1	CASDRPNTEAFF	TGTGCCAGCGACAGACCGAACACTGAAGCTTTCTTT
NA	TRBV21-1	NA	TRBJ1-1	CASSKGQGYTEAFF	TGTGCCAGCAGCAAAGGTCAGGGTTACACTGAAGCTTTCTTT
NA	TRBV12-3/TRBV12-4	TRBD1	TRBJ1-5	CASSQGQGQPQHF	TGTGCCAGCAGTCAGGGACAGGGACAGCCCCAGCATTTT
NA	TRBV18	TRBD1	TRBJ1-5	CASSRLLRQGLNQPQHF	TGTGCCAGCTCACGTCTACTTAGACAGGGGTTGAATCAGCCCCAGCATTTT
few	TRBV7-9	NA	TRBJ2-6	CASSLAGDNVLTF	TGTGCCAGCAGCTTAGCAGGAGACAACGTCCTGACTTTC
NA	TRBV7-2	NA	TRBJ2-4	CASSLNAQGIAKNIQYF	TGTGCCAGCAGCTTAAATGCGCAGGGGATAGCCAAAAACATTCAGTACTTC
NA	TRBV6-5	NA	TRBJ2-1	CASRKQASGYNEQFF	TGTGCCAGCAGGAAACAGGCATCAGGCTACAATGAGCAGTTCTTC
few	TRBV9	TRBD2	TRBJ2-2	CASSVALADTGELFF	TGTGCCAGCAGCGTAGCACTAGCGGACACCGGGGAGCTGTTTTTT
few	TRBV18	NA	TRBJ1-6	CASSPNRDSPLHF	TGTGCCAGCTCACCTAACAGGGACTCACCCCTCCACTTT
NA	TRBV3-1/TRBV3-2	TRBD1	TRBJ2-7	CASSQVYRGYEQYF	TGTGCCAGCAGCCAAGTGTACAGGGGTTACGAGCAGTACTTC
medium-sized	TRBV5-8	NA	TRBJ2-7	CASSRGQLYEQYF	TGTGCCAGCAGTCGGGGACAACTCTACGAGCAGTACTTC
once	TRBV10-1	TRBD2	TRBJ2-3	CASSPHTGGRDTQYF	TGCGCCAGCAGCCCCCACACGGGAGGCAGGGATACGCAGTATTTT
NA	TRBV13	TRBD2	TRBJ2-2	CASSLSLAGGGTGELFF	TGTGCCAGCAGCTTATCTCTAGCGGGAGGGGGCACCGGGGAGCTGTTTTTT
NA	TRBV4-2	TRBD2	TRBJ2-7	CASSQDVGDYYEQYF	TGTGCCAGCAGCCAAGATGTAGGGGACTACTACGAGCAGTACTTC
NA	TRBV11-2	TRBD2	TRBJ2-7	CASSAGLAGGF	TGTGCCAGCAGCGCCGGCCTAGCGGGAGGCTTC
NA	TRBV5-1	TRBD2	TRBJ2-5	CASSPGGTSGGETQYF	TGCGCCAGCAGCCCTGGAGGGACTAGCGGGGGGGAGACCCAGTACTTC
NA	TRBV20-1	TRBD2	TRBJ2-3	CSASGLVNTDTQYF	TGCAGTGCTAGTGGACTAGTCAACACAGATACGCAGTATTTT
NA	TRBV7-9	NA	TRBJ1-2	CASSPERSGVGGYTF	TGTGCCAGCAGCCCCGAGCGGAGTGGGGTGGGTGGCTACACCTTC
NA	TRBV3-1/TRBV3-2	TRBD2	TRBJ2-7	CASSPGLAVYEQYF	TGTGCCAGCAGCCCGGGACTAGCGGTCTACGAGCAGTACTTC
NA	TRBV4-2	NA	TRBJ1-6	CASSQEGQSNSPLHF	TGTGCCAGCAGCCAAGAAGGACAAAGCAATTCACCCCTCCACTTT
NA	TRBV4-1	NA	TRBJ1-2	CASSHDRSPSNYGYTF	TGCGCCAGCAGCCATGACAGGTCCCCCTCTAACTATGGCTACACCTTC
NA	TRBV11-1	TRBD2	TRBJ2-7	CASSSQTSGFFEQYF	TGTGCCAGCAGCTCGCAAACTAGCGGGTTTTTCGAGCAGTACTTC
few	TRBV7-9	NA	TRBJ2-5	CASSLESGPGETQYF	TGTGCCAGCAGCTTAGAGAGCGGGCCAGGGGAGACCCAGTACTTC
NA	TRBV25-1	TRBD2	TRBJ2-1	CASSEGLAGGPLNEQFF	TGTGCCAGCAGTGAAGGCTTAGCGGGAGGGCCGTTAAATGAGCAGTTCTTC
NA	TRBV19	TRBD1	TRBJ1-2	CASSIGDSTNYGYTF	TGTGCCAGTAGTATAGGGGACAGCACTAACTATGGCTACACCTTC
NA	TRBV6-5	TRBD1	TRBJ1-1	CASSWSGRQGGTEAFF	TGTGCCAGCAGTTGGTCAGGAAGACAGGGGGGGACTGAAGCTTTCTTT
NA	TRBV30	TRBD1	TRBJ1-5	CAWMPGQGAGSNQPQHF	TGTGCCTGGATGCCGGGACAGGGGGCCGGGAGCAATCAGCCCCAGCATTTT